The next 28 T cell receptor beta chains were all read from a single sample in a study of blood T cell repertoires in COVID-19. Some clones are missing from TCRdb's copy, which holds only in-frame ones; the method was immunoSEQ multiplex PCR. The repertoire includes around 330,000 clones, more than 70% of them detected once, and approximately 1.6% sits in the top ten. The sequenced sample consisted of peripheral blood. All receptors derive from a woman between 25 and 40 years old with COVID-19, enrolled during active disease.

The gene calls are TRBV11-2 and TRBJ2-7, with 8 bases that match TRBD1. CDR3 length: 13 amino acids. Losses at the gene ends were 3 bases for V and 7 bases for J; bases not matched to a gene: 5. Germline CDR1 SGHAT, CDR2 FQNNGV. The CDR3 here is CASSLDRVGEQYF. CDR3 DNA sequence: TGTGCCAGCAGCTTGGACAGGGTGGGGGAGCAGTACTTC.

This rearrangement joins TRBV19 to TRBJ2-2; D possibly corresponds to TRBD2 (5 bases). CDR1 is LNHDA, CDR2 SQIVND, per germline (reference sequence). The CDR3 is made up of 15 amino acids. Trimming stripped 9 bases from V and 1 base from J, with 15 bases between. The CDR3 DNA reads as TGTGCCAGCAAGACTCGGGATATGAACACCGGGGAGCTGTTTTTT. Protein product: CASKTRDMNTGELFF.

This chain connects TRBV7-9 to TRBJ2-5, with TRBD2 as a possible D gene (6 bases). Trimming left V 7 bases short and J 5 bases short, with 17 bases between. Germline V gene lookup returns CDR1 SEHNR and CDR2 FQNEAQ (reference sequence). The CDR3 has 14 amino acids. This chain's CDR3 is CASNLLGSRETQYF. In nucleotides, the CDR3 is TGTGCCAGCAATCTACTCGGGAGTAGGGAGACCCAGTACTTC.

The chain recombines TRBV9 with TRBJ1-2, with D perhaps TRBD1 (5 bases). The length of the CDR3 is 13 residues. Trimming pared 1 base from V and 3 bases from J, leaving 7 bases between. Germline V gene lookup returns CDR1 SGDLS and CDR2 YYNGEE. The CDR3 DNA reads TGTGCCAGCAGCGTACGGGGGGACTATGGCTACACCTTC. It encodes CASSVRGDYGYTF.

CDR3 in DNA: TGTGCCAGCAGCTCCTTCCTCCGTAGGGGAGGGACTGAAGCTTTCTTT. Amino acids: CASSSFLRRGGTEAFF. The chain recombines TRBV13 with TRBJ1-1; D may be TRBD1 (5 bases). The V gene's germline CDR1 is PRHDT and CDR2 FYEKMQ (reference sequence). The CDR3 is made up of 16 amino acids. The V gene lost 4 bases and the J gene lost 5 bases, with 20 bases spanning the gap.

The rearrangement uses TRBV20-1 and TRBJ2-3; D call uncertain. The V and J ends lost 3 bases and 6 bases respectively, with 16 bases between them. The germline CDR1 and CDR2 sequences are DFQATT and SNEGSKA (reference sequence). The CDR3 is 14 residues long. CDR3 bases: TGCAGTGCTAGTGCCCCGTCCCCTCTCGATACGCAGTATTTT. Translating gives CSASAPSPLDTQYF.

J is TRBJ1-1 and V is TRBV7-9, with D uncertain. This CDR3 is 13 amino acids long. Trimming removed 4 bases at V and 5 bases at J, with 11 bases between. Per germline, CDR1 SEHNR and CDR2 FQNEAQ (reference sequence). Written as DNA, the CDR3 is TGTGCCAGCAGCTCCGTCCGGGGAACTGAAGCTTTCTTT. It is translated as CASSSVRGTEAFF.

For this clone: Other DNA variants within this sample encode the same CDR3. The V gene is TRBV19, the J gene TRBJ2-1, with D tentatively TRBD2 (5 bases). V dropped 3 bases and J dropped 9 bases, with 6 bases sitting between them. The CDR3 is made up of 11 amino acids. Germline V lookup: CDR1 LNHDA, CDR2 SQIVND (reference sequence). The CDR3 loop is CASSIRGEQFF. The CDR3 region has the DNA TGTGCCAGTAGTATCCGGGGTGAGCAGTTCTTC. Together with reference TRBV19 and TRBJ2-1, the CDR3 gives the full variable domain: DGGITQSPKYLFRKEGQNVTLSCEQNLNHDAMYWYRQDPGQGLRLIYYSQIVNDFQKGDIAEGYSVSREKKESFPLTVTSAQKNPTAFYLCASSIRGEQFFGPGTRLTVL.

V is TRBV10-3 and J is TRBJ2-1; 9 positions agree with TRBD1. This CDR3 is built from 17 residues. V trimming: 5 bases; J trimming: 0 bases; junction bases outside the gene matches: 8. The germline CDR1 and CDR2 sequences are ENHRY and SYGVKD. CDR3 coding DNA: TGTGCCATCAGTTTTGCCCCGGGACAGGGCTCCTACAATGAGCAGTTCTTC. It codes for CAISFAPGQGSYNEQFF.

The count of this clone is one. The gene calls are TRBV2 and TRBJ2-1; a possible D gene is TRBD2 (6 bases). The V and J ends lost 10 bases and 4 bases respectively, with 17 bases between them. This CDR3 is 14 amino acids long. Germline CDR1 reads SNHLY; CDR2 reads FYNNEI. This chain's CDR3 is CATDRLGDYNEQFF. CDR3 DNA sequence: TGTGCCACCGATCGACTAGGGGATTACAATGAGCAGTTCTTC.

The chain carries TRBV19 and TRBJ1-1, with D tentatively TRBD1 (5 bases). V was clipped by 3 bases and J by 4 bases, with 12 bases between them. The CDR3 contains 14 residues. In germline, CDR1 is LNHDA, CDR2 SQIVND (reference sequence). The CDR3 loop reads CASSMGRDATEAFF. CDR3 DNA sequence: TGTGCCAGTAGTATGGGCAGGGATGCCACTGAAGCTTTCTTT.

The CDR3 spells CASSELNRGQDFNSPLHF. The CDR3 DNA reads TGTGCCAGCAGCGAACTCAACAGGGGTCAAGACTTTAATTCACCCCTCCACTTT. The chain recombines TRBV7-8 with TRBJ1-6; 7 bases are a match to TRBD1. This CDR3 contains 18 residues. Germline values: CDR1 SGHVS, CDR2 FQNEAQ. Trimming removed 5 bases from V and 6 bases from J; junction bases left unmatched: 16.

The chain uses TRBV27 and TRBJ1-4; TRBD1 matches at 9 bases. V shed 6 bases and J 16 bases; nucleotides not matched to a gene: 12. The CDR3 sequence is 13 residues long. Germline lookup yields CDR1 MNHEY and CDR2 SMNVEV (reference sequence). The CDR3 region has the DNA TGTGCCAGCAGAGACACCGGGACAGGGAAGCGGTTTTTT. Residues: CASRDTGTGKRFF. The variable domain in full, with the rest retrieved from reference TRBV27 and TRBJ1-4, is EAQVTQNPRYLITVTGKKLTVTCSQNMNHEYMSWYRQDPGLGLRQIYYSMNVEVTDKGDVPEGYKVSRKEKRNFPLILESPSPNQTSLYFCASRDTGTGKRFFGSGTQLSVL.

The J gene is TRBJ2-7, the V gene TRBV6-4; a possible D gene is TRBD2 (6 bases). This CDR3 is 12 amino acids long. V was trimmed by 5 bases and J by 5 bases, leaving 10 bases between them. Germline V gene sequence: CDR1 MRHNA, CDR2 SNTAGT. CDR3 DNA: TGTGCCAGCAGTTTCGGAGGGGACGAGCAGTACGTC. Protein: CASSFGGDEQYV.

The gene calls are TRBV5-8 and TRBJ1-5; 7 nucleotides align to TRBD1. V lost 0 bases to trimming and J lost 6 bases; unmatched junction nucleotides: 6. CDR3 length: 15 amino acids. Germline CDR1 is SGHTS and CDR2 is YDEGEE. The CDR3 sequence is CASSLEGGGGQPQHF. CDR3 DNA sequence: TGTGCCAGCAGCTTGGAAGGGGGCGGTGGTCAGCCCCAGCATTTT.

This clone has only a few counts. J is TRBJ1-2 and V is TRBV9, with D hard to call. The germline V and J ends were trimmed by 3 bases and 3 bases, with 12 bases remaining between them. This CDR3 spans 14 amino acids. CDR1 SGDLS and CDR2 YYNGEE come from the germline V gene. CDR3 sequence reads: CASSAPYGDYGYTF. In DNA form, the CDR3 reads TGTGCCAGCAGCGCCCCATACGGTGACTATGGCTACACCTTC.

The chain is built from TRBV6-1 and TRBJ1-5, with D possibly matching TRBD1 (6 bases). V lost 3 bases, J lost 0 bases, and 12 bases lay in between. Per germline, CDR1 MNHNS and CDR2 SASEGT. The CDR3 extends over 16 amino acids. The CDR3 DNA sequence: TGTGCCAGCAGTGAGTACAGGGTACATAGCAATCAGCCCCAGCATTTT. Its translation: CASSEYRVHSNQPQHF.

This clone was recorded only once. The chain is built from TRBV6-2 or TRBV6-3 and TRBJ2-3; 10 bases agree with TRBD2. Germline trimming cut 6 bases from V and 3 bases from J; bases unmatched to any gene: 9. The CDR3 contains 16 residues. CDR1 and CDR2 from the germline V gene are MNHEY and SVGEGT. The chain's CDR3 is CASSHLLAGMTDTQYF. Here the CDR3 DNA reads TGTGCCAGCAGCCACCTACTAGCGGGGATGACAGATACGCAGTATTTT.

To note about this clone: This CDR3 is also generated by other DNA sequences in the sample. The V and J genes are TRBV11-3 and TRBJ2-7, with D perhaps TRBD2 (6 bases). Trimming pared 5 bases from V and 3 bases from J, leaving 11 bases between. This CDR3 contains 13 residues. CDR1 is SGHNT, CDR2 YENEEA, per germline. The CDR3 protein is CASSPGTFYEQYF. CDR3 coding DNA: TGTGCCAGCAGCCCTGGGACTTTCTACGAGCAGTACTTC.

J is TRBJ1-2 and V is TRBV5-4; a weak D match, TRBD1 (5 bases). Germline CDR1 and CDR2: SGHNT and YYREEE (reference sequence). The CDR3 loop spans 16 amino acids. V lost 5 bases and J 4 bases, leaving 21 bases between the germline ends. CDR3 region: CASRETGRGAFYGYTF. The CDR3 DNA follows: TGTGCCAGCAGAGAGACCGGGAGAGGGGCCTTCTATGGCTACACCTTC.

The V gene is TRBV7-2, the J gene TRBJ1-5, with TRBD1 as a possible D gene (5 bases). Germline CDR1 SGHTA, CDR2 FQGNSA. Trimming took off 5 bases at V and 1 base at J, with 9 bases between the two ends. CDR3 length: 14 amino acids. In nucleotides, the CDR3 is TGTGCCAGCAGCACGGGGGGGAGCAATCAGCCCCAGCATTTT. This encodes CASSTGGSNQPQHF.

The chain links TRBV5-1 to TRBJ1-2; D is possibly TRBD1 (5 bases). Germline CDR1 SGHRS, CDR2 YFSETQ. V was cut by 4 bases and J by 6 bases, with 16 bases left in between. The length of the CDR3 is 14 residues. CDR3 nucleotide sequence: TGCGCCAGCAGCCCGGGACGCTGGGGGGATGGCTACACCTTC. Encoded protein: CASSPGRWGDGYTF. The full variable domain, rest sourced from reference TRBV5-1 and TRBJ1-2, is KAGVTQTPRYLIKTRGQQVTLSCSPISGHRSVSWYQQTPGQGLQFLFEYFSETQRNKGNFPGRFSGRQFSNSRSEMNVSTLELGDSALYLCASSPGRWGDGYTFGSGTRLTVV.

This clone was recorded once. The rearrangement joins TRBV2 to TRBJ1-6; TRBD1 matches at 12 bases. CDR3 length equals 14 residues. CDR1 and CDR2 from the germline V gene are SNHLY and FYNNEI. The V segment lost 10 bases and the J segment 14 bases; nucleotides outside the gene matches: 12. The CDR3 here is CATKTEGQGASLHF. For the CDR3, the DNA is TGTGCCACAAAAACTGAGGGACAGGGGGCTTCCCTCCACTTT.

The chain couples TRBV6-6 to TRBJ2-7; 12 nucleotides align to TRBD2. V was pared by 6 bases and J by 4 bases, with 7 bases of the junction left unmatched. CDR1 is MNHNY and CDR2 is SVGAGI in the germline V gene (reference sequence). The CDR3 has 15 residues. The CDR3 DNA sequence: TGTGCCAGCAGACCGACTAGCGGGAGACGTTACGAGCAGTACGTC. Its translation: CASRPTSGRRYEQYV.

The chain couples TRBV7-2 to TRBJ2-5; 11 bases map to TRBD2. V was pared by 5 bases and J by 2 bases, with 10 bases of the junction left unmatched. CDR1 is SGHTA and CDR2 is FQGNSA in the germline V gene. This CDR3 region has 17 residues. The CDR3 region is CASSRRGTSGGQETQYF. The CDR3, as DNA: TGTGCCAGCAGCCGTCGGGGCACTAGCGGGGGACAAGAGACCCAGTACTTC.

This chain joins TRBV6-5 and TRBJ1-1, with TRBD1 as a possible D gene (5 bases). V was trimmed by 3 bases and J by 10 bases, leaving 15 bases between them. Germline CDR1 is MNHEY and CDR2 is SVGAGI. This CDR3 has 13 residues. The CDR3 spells CASSYTGGTGAFF. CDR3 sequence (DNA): TGTGCCAGCAGTTATACTGGGGGGACGGGAGCTTTCTTT.

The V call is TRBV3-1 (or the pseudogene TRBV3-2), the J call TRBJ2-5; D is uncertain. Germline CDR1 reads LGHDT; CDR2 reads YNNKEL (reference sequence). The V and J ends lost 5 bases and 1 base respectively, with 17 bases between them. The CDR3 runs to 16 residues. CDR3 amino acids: CASSLGQVRVQETQYF. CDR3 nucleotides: TGTGCCAGCAGCTTAGGCCAGGTGAGAGTCCAAGAGACCCAGTACTTC.

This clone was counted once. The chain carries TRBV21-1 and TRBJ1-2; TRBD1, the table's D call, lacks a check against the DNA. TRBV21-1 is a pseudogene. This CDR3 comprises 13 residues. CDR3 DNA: TGTGCCAGCAGCAAGGGGACAGGGTATGGCTACACCTTC. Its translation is CASSKGTGYGYTF.